This TCR beta chain was profiled in a study of cytomegalovirus exposure and HLA in healthy donors. CDR3 length: 14 amino acids. Between the trimmed V and J ends, which lost 3 bases and 3 bases, there was a span of 12 bases. CDR1 is SGDLS and CDR2 is YYNGEE in the germline V gene. Findings of the study overall: Because they were indistinguishable, some V segments, including TRBV6-2 and TRBV6-3, were excluded. What TCR beta sequences reportedly achieved was accurate prediction of HLA-A and HLA-B alleles in most subjects.

Researchers ran the PCR with 60 Vbeta and 13 Jbeta primers. Here immunoSEQ multiplex PCR was the method, and the copy in TCRdb shows in-frame clones only, minus some. This sample has some 150,000 clones, with about two thirds found just once. Details on this clone: Its antigen is still unknown.

The chain uses TRBV9 and TRBJ1-1, with TRBD1 as a possible D gene (6 bases). This sequence originates from a woman aged 35 to 49 in good health and CMV-seronegative. Sequenced: PBMCs. The CDR3 sequence: CASSARGGYTEAFF. The CDR3 nucleotides are TGTGCCAGCAGCGCCAGGGGAGGGTACACTGAAGCTTTCTTT.